These 13 T cell receptor beta chains came from one sample sequenced in a study of OX40 agonist ivuxolimab in advanced cancers. The assay was immunoSEQ multiplex PCR, and TCRdb's table has in-frame clones only and misses some. The table includes about 89,000 clones, approximately 90% detected once. The input for sequencing was CD4+ or CD8+ T cells sorted from blood, taken in a trial of the OX40 agonist ivuxolimab. These receptors were taken from an adult with an advanced solid tumor such as melanoma, head and neck, liver or kidney cancer.

The V gene is TRBV7-8, the J gene TRBJ1-1; no definite D call. The V and J ends lost 0 bases and 5 bases respectively, with 4 bases between them. Germline V gives CDR1 SGHVS, CDR2 FQNEAQ. This CDR3 has 12 residues. CDR3 region: CASSLALTEAFF. The CDR3 DNA sequence: TGTGCCAGCAGCTTAGCTCTGACTGAAGCTTTCTTT.

The chain combines TRBV5-4 with TRBJ1-2, with D perhaps TRBD1 (5 bases). Germline CDR1 is SGHNT and CDR2 is YYREEE (reference sequence). This CDR3 spans 15 amino acids. V lost 0 bases and J lost 1, with 10 bases in between. DNA of the CDR3: TGTGCCAGCAGCTTGGAGAGGCAGGGTAACTATGGCTACACCTTC. It yields the protein CASSLERQGNYGYTF.

This clone was recorded a few times. The gene calls are TRBV4-1 and TRBJ1-2; 10 bases map to TRBD1. The CDR3 has 16 amino acids. The J segment lost 2 bases and the V segment lost 4 bases, leaving 7 bases of the junction unmatched. Per germline, CDR1 MGHRA and CDR2 YSYEKL. The CDR3 spells CASSLDSGQGNYGYTF. CDR3 DNA sequence: TGCGCCAGCAGCCTAGACTCGGGACAGGGGAACTATGGCTACACCTTC.

V is TRBV5-1 and J is TRBJ2-3; maybe TRBD1 (5 bases). Trimming cost V 6 bases and J 0 bases, with 14 bases left between them. The CDR3 is 15 residues long. CDR1 SGHRS and CDR2 YFSETQ come from the germline V gene. CDR3 amino acids: CASTRATGSTDTQYF. In DNA form, the CDR3 reads TGCGCCAGCACCCGGGCTACAGGCAGCACAGATACGCAGTATTTT.

This sequence joins TRBV6-1 and TRBJ2-1; 9 bases fit TRBD2. CDR1 MNHNS and CDR2 SASEGT come from the germline V gene. The V gene end was trimmed by 3 bases and the J gene end by 5 bases; junction bases not matched to a gene: 8. The CDR3 has 16 amino acids. The CDR3 protein is CASSDARGGSHNEQFF. The CDR3 DNA reads as TGTGCCAGCAGTGATGCGCGGGGGGGTTCCCACAATGAGCAGTTCTTC.

The chain carries TRBV5-1 and TRBJ2-5; 9 bases are shared with TRBD1. The CDR3 covers 18 residues. Trimming at V came to 4 bases and at J to 4 bases, leaving 17 bases not matched to a gene. Per the germline V gene, CDR1 is SGHRS and CDR2 is YFSETQ. CDR3 amino acids: CASSQTGGPGHYPETQYF. The CDR3 region has the DNA TGCGCCAGCAGCCAAACAGGGGGCCCTGGCCATTACCCAGAGACCCAGTACTTC.

The gene calls are TRBV4-1 and TRBJ1-2; possible D gene TRBD1, 5 bases. The CDR3 covers 14 residues. V was shortened by 3 bases and J by 6 bases, with 14 bases between the two germline ends. Per the germline V gene, CDR1 is MGHRA and CDR2 is YSYEKL. The CDR3 bases are TGCGCCAGCAGCCAGGTCCGGGACTATGATGGCTACACCTTC. Amino acids: CASSQVRDYDGYTF.

This chain uses TRBV30 with TRBJ1-1; 7 bases fit TRBD1. V shed 3 bases and J 1 base; nucleotides not matched to a gene: 5. CDR1 and CDR2 from the germline V gene are GTSNPN and SVGIG (reference sequence). The CDR3 spans 14 residues. The chain's CDR3 is CAWSPGTANTEAFF. In DNA form, the CDR3 reads TGTGCCTGGAGCCCAGGGACAGCGAACACTGAAGCTTTCTTT. Supplemented by reference TRBV30 and TRBJ1-1, the full variable domain reads SQTIHQWPATLVQPVGSPLSLECTVEGTSNPNLYWYRQAAGRGLQLLFYSVGIGQISSEVPQNLSASRPQDRQFILSSKKLLLSDSGFYLCAWSPGTANTEAFFGQGTRLTVV.

Written as DNA, the CDR3 is TGTGCCATCGATAGCGGGGGGGGCACAGATACGCAGTATTTT. Translated: CAIDSGGGTDTQYF. The rearrangement uses TRBV10-3 and TRBJ2-3, with 11 positions matching TRBD2. J gave up 1 base and V 8 bases, and 2 bases lay outside the gene matches. Germline V gives CDR1 ENHRY, CDR2 SYGVKD. The CDR3 runs to 14 residues.

The V and J genes are TRBV11-2 and TRBJ2-1; 11 bases are a match to TRBD2. The CDR3 runs to 15 residues. Trimming took 4 bases from V and 4 from J; bases not matched to a gene: 3. Germline V gene data show CDR1 as SGHAT and CDR2 as FQNNGV. The CDR3 DNA is TGTGCCAGCAGCTCTCTAGCGGGAGGATACAATGAGCAGTTCTTC. Its translation: CASSSLAGGYNEQFF.

The gene calls are TRBV5-4 and TRBJ1-2; 8 nucleotides match TRBD1. The CDR3 covers 17 residues. The J segment lost 0 bases and the V segment lost 3 bases, leaving 10 bases of the junction unmatched. Germline V CDR1 and CDR2: SGHNT, YYREEE (reference sequence). CDR3 amino acids: CASSSWTGNPSNYGYTF. The CDR3 bases are TGTGCCAGCAGCTCCTGGACAGGGAATCCATCTAACTATGGCTACACCTTC.

This clone was picked up many times. The chain has TRBV4-1 and TRBJ1-6; D not certain. The CDR3 consists of 18 residues. The V and J ends lost 0 bases and 0 bases respectively, with 12 bases between them. The germline V gene has CDR1 MGHRA and CDR2 YSYEKL. DNA of the CDR3: TGCGCCAGCAGCCAAGATTCACCCCTGAGCTCCTATAATTCACCCCTCCACTTT. This encodes CASSQDSPLSSYNSPLHF.

The chain has TRBV2 and TRBJ2-3; a weak D match, TRBD1 (5 bases). V lost 8 bases to trimming and J lost 0 bases, with 12 bases between them. The CDR3 consists of 14 residues. CDR1 and CDR2 from the germline V gene are SNHLY and FYNNEI. The DNA for the CDR3 is TGTGCCAGCCGGTGGCAGGGTAGCACAGATACGCAGTATTTT. It specifies CASRWQGSTDTQYF. Filled out from reference TRBV2 and TRBJ2-3, the complete variable domain reads EPEVTQTPSHQVTQMGQEVILRCVPISNHLYFYWYRQILGQKVEFLVSFYNNEISEKSEIFDDQFSVERPDGSNFTLKIRSTKLEDSAMYFCASRWQGSTDTQYFGPGTRLTVL.